This TCR beta chain emerged from a study of blood T cells in healthy people across ages (dated by TCRdb to the mid-2010s). About the investigation overall: In model experiments, template switching captured about one uniquely barcoded TCR beta cDNA molecule for every two T cells. Using deep sequencing normalized with unique cDNA molecular identifiers, the study measured how TCR beta repertoire diversity changes with age. The donors were divided into four age groups: young (average about 15 years), middle-aged (approximately 41), aged (around 67) and long-lived (82). To avoid experimental bias, donors of different ages were spread randomly across the sequencing lanes. For two donors (one aged 18 to 30 and one aged 80 or older), the study analyzed two additional independent replicas of 1 million unique cDNA reads from the same blood draw.

CDR1 and CDR2 (MNHEY, SMNVEV) derive from the germline V gene (reference sequence). The CDR3 runs 15 amino acids, cysteine and phenylalanine included. Only CDR3 DNA remains: 45 bases, in frame from the first base. V is pruned by 1 base and J by 5 bases, leaving 4 bases of the junction without a gene match. In the case of this clonotype: Its antigen target is currently unknown. Base qualities are not provided; no much larger clone lies one nucleotide away.

What the authors observed across the whole study: Compared with the aged group, the long-lived group had more naive CD4+ T cells, fewer expanded clones and increased TCR diversity, a pattern suggesting age selection. Total diversity estimates from one million sequenced T cells were considered lower bounds and underestimates. Because profiling used bulk unsorted PBMCs, naive and antigen-experienced compartments could not be compared conclusively. Observed TCR beta diversity per million T cells fell roughly linearly with age, and a significant reduction was already apparent by age roughly 40. The percentage of naive T cells measured by flow cytometry correlated strongly with observed TCR beta diversity. Because the CMV infection status of the donors was unknown, age-related changes in expanded clonotypes may potentially have been confounded.

Systemically healthy Caucasian individuals from Russia, 39 in total and aged roughly 6 to 100 years, were included as donors. Each donor gave about 9.2 milliliters of peripheral blood, drawn into EDTA-treated Vacutainer tubes. Ficoll-Paque density-gradient centrifugation was used to isolate PBMCs, with at least 6.5 million per sample. Trizol reagent was used to extract total RNA from PBMCs, with at least 5 micrograms per sample. Naive CD45RAhigh/CD27high T cell percentages were measured by flow cytometry on a PBMC aliquot from every donor. Libraries came from 5' RACE. Instrument used: Illumina HiSeq 2500. A second roughly 6 to 11 cycle PCR used a sample-barcoded 5' primer and a J-beta primer mix. Each TCR beta cDNA molecule received a unique molecular identifier from a template-switch 5' adaptor carrying 12 random nucleotides. At least 2.5 million CDR3-containing paired-end reads were obtained from each sample. All of the RNA was converted into first-strand cDNA using the Mint cDNA synthesis kit, with a TRBC-specific oligonucleotide serving as the primer. All cDNA was treated with uracil-DNA glycosylase and then went through a first 18-cycle PCR with the universal primers M1SS and BC2_uni_R. The authors' analysis ran thus. For normalization, 1 million high-quality reads were randomly selected from each sample, with every read carrying a distinct molecular identifier. Instead of being binned into consensus sequences, reads with shared molecular identifiers were discarded. MiTCR, set to a Q25 quality threshold and the strictest error-elimination algorithm, was used for CDR3 identification, clonotype clustering and error correction. A nonparametric unseen species model with Euler transformation was used to estimate lower-bound total TCR beta diversity. TCRdb's own reprocessing of the public reads used fastp at Q25 and MiXCR and kept productive beta chains. Rows matching on CDR3 protein sequence are summarized as one entry with the most common DNA and genes. TCRdb, not the authors, supplied the V and J calls. The sample table shows 650,000 to 700,000 distinct CDR3 sequences, and roughly half are seen once. The ten most abundant clones make up about 13% of the sample.

The sequence links TRBV27 to TRBJ1-5, with 8 bases aligning to TRBD1. Specimen: blood. The sequence came from a woman aged 80 or older in good health. The CDR3 reads CASSLLGQVDQPQHF. The nucleotides read TGTGCCAGCAGTTTATTGGGACAGGTAGATCAGCCCCAGCATTTT.